The clone carrying this T cell receptor beta chain was counted at least ten times. The target antigen is unknown. The data originate from a study of T-cell reconstitution after alpha-beta-depleted transplantation in children. For TCRbeta, the library was prepared with unique molecular identifiers. MiXCR, run by TCRdb on the PCR reads, gives a single entry per CDR3 protein. This sample yields 90,000 to 150,000 distinct CDR3 sequences, of which 20% to 25% are seen a single time; roughly a tenth belongs to the top ten. Per the germline V gene, CDR1 is MDHEN and CDR2 is SYDVKM. There are 15 residues in the CDR3. With 5 bases removed from V and 14 bases from J, the gap between germline ends came to 25 bases. Study findings and constraints: Surviving recipient cells, namely T cells and thymic progenitors, were the source of high day-60 TCRbeta diversity in some patients. As was reported, about two months after transplant, alpha-beta T cells came from several hundred expanded graft clones.

The specimen was PBMCs, mostly from graft donor cells, collected 180 days after TCRalphabeta/CD19-depleted stem cell transplant. The J gene is TRBJ2-1, the V gene TRBV28; TRBD1 might be the D (6 bases). The sequence was obtained from a male patient under 10 years old who had a stem cell transplant for chronic granulomatous disease, so the T cells may come from the graft donor. This CDR3 is CASSPYTRTVFGEFF. CDR3 coding DNA: TGTGCCAGCAGTCCGTACACCCGGACAGTTTTTGGGGAGTTCTTC. The whole variable domain, filled in from reference TRBV28 and TRBJ2-1, reads DVKVTQSSRYLVKRTGEKVFLECVQDMDHENMFWYRQDPGLGLRLIYFSYDVKMKEKGDIPEGYSVSREKKERFSLILESASTNQTSMYLCASSPYTRTVFGEFFGPGTRLTVL.